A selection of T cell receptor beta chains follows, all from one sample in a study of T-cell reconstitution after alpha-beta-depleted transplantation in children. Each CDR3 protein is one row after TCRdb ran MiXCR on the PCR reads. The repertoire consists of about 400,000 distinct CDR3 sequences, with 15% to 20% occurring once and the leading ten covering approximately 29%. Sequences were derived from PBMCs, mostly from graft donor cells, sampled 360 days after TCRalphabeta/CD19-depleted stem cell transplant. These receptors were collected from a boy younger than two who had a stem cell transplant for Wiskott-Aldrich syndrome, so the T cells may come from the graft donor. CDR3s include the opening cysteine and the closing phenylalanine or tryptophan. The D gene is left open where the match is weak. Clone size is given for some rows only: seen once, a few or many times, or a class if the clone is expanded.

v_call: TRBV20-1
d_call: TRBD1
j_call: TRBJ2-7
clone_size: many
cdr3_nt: TGCAGTGCTAGAGAGGCCCGACAGGGGTCCCTTTACGAGCAGTACTTC
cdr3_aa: CSAREARQGSLYEQYF

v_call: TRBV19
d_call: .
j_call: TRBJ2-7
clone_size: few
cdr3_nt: TGTGCCAGTATCTCGTGGTTTTACGAGCAGTACTTC
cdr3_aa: CASISWFYEQYF

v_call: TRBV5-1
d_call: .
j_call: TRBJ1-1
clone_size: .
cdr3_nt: TGCGCCAGCAGCTCGTCAGGGCTTGAAGCTTTCTTT
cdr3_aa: CASSSSGLEAFF

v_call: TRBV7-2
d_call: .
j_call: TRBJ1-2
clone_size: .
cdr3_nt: TGTGCCAGCAGCCTTAGGAGCTACAGAAGCTACACCTTC
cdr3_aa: CASSLRSYRSYTF

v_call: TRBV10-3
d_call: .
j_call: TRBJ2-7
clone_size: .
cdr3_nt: TGTGCCATCAGTGAGGGCGGAACAGGAGCAAACTACGAGCAGTACTTC
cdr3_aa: CAISEGGTGANYEQYF

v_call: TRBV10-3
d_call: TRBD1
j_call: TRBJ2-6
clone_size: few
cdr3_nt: TGTGCCATCAGTGAACCTCATCGGGCCGGACAGGGGGCAACAGGGGCCAACGTCCTGACTTTC
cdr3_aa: CAISEPHRAGQGATGANVLTF

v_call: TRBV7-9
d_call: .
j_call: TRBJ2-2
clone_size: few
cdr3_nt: TGTGCCAGCCCTAAACCAGGGTCGAGCGGGGAGCTGTTTTTT
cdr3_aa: CASPKPGSSGELFF

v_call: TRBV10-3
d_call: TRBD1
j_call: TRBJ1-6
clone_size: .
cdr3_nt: TGTGCCATCAGCCCGACAGGGGGTTTTTATTCACCCCTCCACTTT
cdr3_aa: CAISPTGGFYSPLHF

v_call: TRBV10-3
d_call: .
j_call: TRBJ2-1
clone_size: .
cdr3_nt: TGTGCCACCCAATACCGGCTGAGCTCCTACAATGAGCAGTTCTTC
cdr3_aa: CATQYRLSSYNEQFF

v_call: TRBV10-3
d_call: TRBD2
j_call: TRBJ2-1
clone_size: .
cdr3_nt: TGTGCCATCGGGAGCGGGAGAGGGGACAATGAGCAGTTCTTC
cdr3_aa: CAIGSGRGDNEQFF

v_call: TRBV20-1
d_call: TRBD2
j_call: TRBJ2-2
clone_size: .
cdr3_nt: TGCAGTGCTAGAGGTGGACTAGCGGGAAGTAACGGGGAGCTGTTTTTT
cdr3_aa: CSARGGLAGSNGELFF

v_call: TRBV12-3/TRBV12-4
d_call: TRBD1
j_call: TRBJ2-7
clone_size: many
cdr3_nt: TGTGCCAGCGGACAGGGGTGGGCTACCTACGAGCAGTACTTC
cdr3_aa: CASGQGWATYEQYF

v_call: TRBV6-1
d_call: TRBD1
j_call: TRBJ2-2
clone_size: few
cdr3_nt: TGTGCCAGCAGACGGACAGGGGCCGGGGAGCTGTTTTTT
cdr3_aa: CASRRTGAGELFF

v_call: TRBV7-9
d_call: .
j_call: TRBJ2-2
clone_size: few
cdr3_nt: TGTGCCAGCAGCCGATCTTGGACAGCGAACACCGGGGAGCTGTTTTTT
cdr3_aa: CASSRSWTANTGELFF

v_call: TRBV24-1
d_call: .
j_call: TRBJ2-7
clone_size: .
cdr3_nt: TGTGCCACCTCCAGGGCAGGTGGATCCGAGCAGTACTTC
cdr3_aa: CATSRAGGSEQYF

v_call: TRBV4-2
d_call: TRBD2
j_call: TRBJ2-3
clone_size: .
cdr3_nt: TGTGCCAGCAGCCAAAGCCAGGGAGGGTTCGGGGCAGATACGCAGTATTTT
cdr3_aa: CASSQSQGGFGADTQYF

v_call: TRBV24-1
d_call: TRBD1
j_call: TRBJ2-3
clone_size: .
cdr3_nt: TGTGCCACCAGTGATCAGGGACAGGGAGCCGCAGATACGCAGTATTTT
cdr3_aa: CATSDQGQGAADTQYF

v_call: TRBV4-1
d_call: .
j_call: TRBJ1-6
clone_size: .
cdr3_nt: TGCGCCAGCAGCCATATAGGGGTGAATTCACCCCTCCACTTT
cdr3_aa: CASSHIGVNSPLHF

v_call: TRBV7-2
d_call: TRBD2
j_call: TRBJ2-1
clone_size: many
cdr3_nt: TGTGCCAGCAGCGGTCAGTCTAGCGGGAGCTTAGGAAATGAGCAGTTCTTC
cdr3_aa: CASSGQSSGSLGNEQFF

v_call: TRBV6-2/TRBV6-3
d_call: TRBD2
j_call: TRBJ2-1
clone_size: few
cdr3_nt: TGTGCCAGCAGTTCTCGGAGGACTAGCGGGAGGGCCCGTCCGTCCTACAATGAGCAGTTCTTC
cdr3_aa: CASSSRRTSGRARPSYNEQFF

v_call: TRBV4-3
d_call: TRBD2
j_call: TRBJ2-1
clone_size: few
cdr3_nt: TGCGCCAGCAGCCAAGATCCCCAACGACTAGCGGCCAATGAGCAGTTCTTC
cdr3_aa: CASSQDPQRLAANEQFF

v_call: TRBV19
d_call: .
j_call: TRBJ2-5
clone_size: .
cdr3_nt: TGTGCCAGTTCCCGGTTTAGCGGCCAAGAGACCCAGTACTTC
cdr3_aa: CASSRFSGQETQYF

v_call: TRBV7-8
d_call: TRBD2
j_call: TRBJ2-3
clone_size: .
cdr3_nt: TGTGCCAGCAGCTTAAGGCTAGCGGGGAAGAACGATACGCAGTATTTT
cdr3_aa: CASSLRLAGKNDTQYF

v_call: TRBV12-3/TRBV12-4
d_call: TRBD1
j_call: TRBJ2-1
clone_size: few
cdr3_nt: TGTGCCAGCAGATCTGTTCCGGGACAGGGCTACAATGAGCAGTTCTTC
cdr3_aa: CASRSVPGQGYNEQFF

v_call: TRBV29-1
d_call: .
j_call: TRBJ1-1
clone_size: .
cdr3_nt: TGCAGCGTTGCGCGAGGGGGTGGTGGCACTGAAGCTTTCTTT
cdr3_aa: CSVARGGGGTEAFF

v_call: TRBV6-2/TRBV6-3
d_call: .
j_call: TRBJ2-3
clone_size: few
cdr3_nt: TGTGCCAGCAGTTACAGGGGGGACCGCACAGATACGCAGTATTTT
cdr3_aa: CASSYRGDRTDTQYF